The source of this T cell receptor (beta chain) is a study of OX40 agonist ivuxolimab in advanced cancers. Assay: immunoSEQ multiplex PCR; the TCRdb copy retains only in-frame clones and omits some. The sample carries 70,000 to 85,000 clones, around 82% recorded once. This specimen was CD4+ or CD8+ T cells sorted from blood, taken in a trial of the OX40 agonist ivuxolimab. This clonotype was obtained from an adult with an advanced solid tumor such as melanoma, head and neck, liver or kidney cancer.

This CDR3 reads CASSLSAHNEQFF. In DNA form, the CDR3 reads TGTGCCAGCAGCTTATCCGCGCACAATGAGCAGTTCTTC. The gene calls are TRBV7-2 and TRBJ2-1; no firm D call. Trimming cost V 2 bases and J 5 bases, with 7 bases left between them. Germline V gene sequence: CDR1 SGHTA, CDR2 FQGNSA. The length of the CDR3 is 13 residues.